The clone carrying this TCR beta chain was observed a handful of times. Its antigen is not known. These data belong to a study of blood T cells in healthy people across ages. Study-wide results and limits: It was not possible, with unsorted PBMCs, to conclusively compare naive and antigen-experienced cells. Investigators treated diversity estimates from one million T cells as underestimates.

Through a sample-barcoded 5' primer and a J-beta primer mix, a second PCR was run for about 6 to 12 cycles. TCRdb analysed the 5' RACE reads with MiXCR anew, one entry per CDR3 protein. Of some 1.4 million distinct CDR3 sequences listed, 35% to 45% are singletons. Investigators took about 10 milliliters of peripheral blood from every donor. The specimen was blood. The sequence was obtained from a woman under 30 in good health.

The CDR3 here is CASSDPGGYEQYF. The CDR3 DNA is TGTGCCAGCAGCGACCCCGGAGGCTACGAGCAGTACTTC. The rearrangement joins TRBV9 to TRBJ2-7, with D tentatively TRBD2 (5 bases). V shed 3 bases and J shed 3 bases, with 10 bases lying between them. Germline CDR1 reads SGDLS; CDR2 reads YYNGEE. This CDR3 has 13 amino acids.